The 10 T cell receptor beta chains presented below share a single source sample, sequenced in a study of T cells in Graves' hyperthyroidism and ophthalmopathy. RNA transcripts served as the template for amplifying TCR beta CDR3 regions. A set of HTBI primers served as the primers for a first-round RT-PCR of the TCR CDR3. MiXCR was run by TCRdb on the multiplex PCR reads, yielding one entry per CDR3 protein. The profile covers approximately 620,000 distinct CDR3 sequences, with roughly 16% appearing a single time and roughly 3.5% taken by the ten largest. Sequenced material: blood. Every receptor here comes from a woman in her thirties or forties with Graves' ophthalmopathy.

The chain joins TRBV7-3 to TRBJ2-3, with 8 bases lining up with TRBD1. This CDR3 comprises 15 residues. The germline gives CDR1 SGHTA, CDR2 FQGTGA. Losses at the gene ends were 8 bases for V and 4 bases for J; bases not matched to a gene: 11. The CDR3 reads CASSWQGALSDTQYF. DNA for the CDR3: TGTGCCAGCTCCTGGCAGGGGGCGCTTTCAGATACGCAGTATTTT.

The rearrangement joins TRBV5-1 to TRBJ2-3, with unresolved D. Per the germline V gene, CDR1 is SGHRS and CDR2 is YFSETQ. The V gene lost 2 bases and the J gene lost 2 bases, with 9 bases spanning the gap. The CDR3 totals 14 residues. The CDR3 spells CASSLIATTDTQYF. CDR3 DNA: TGCGCCAGCAGCTTAATTGCGACCACAGATACGCAGTATTTT. The whole variable domain, remainder taken from reference TRBV5-1 and TRBJ2-3, is KAGVTQTPRYLIKTRGQQVTLSCSPISGHRSVSWYQQTPGQGLQFLFEYFSETQRNKGNFPGRFSGRQFSNSRSEMNVSTLELGDSALYLCASSLIATTDTQYFGPGTRLTVL.

V and J are TRBV2 and TRBJ1-1; TRBD1 matches at 9 bases. Losses at the gene ends were 3 bases for V and 6 bases for J; bases not matched to a gene: 5. The CDR3 totals 14 residues. Germline V gene sequence: CDR1 SNHLY, CDR2 FYNNEI. The DNA of the CDR3 is TGTGCCAGCAGTGATAAGGACAGGGGATCTGAAGCTTTCTTT. It yields the protein CASSDKDRGSEAFF.

This clonotype was seen repeatedly, ten times or more. The chain employs TRBV3-1 and TRBJ1-6, with a possible D match to TRBD1 (5 bases). The CDR3 is 15 amino acids. Trimming took off 5 bases at V and 8 bases at J, with 16 bases between the two ends. Germline values: CDR1 LGHDT, CDR2 YNNKEL (reference sequence). The CDR3 sequence is CASSAGPPGDSPLHF. In DNA form, the CDR3 reads TGTGCCAGCAGCGCGGGACCGCCCGGTGATTCACCCCTCCACTTT. The variable domain in full, completed from reference TRBV3-1 and TRBJ1-6, reads DTAVSQTPKYLVTQMGNDKSIKCEQNLGHDTMYWYKQDSKKFLKIMFSYNNKELIINETVPNRFSPKSPDKAHLNLHINSLELGDSAVYFCASSAGPPGDSPLHFGNGTRLTVT.

This clonotype occurred once. No conserved phenylalanine or tryptophan is present at the end of the CDR3, so a read error is the likely explanation. This chain joins TRBV7-9 and TRBJ1-6; no definite D call. Germline V gene data show CDR1 as SEHNR and CDR2 as FQNEAQ (reference sequence). V was trimmed by 3 bases and J by 7 bases, leaving 4 bases between them. The CDR3 has 12 amino acids. The CDR3 bases are TGTGCCAGCAGCTTCCCCAATTCACCCCTCCACCTT. Its protein product is CASSFPNSPLHL.

This clonotype was seen more than once but under ten times. This chain connects TRBV10-2 to TRBJ2-3; D possibly corresponds to TRBD1 (6 bases). Germline V gene data show CDR1 as WSHSY and CDR2 as SAAADI. The CDR3 is made up of 13 amino acids. The V end was cut by 6 bases, the J end by 5 bases, with 12 bases between. The CDR3 DNA follows: TGCGCCAGCAGGGGGACACGAAAAGATACGCAGTATTTT. Translating gives CASRGTRKDTQYF.

This clonotype was observed a few times. CDR3 sequence: CASSESIYVSGRAPGELFF. The CDR3 nucleotides read TGTGCCAGCAGTGAATCCATTTACGTCAGCGGGAGGGCCCCCGGGGAGCTGTTTTTT. The V and J genes are TRBV2 and TRBJ2-2, with 10 bases lining up with TRBD2. Germline CDR1 reads SNHLY; CDR2 reads FYNNEI. V was pared by 2 bases and J by 6 bases, with 15 bases of the junction left unmatched. This CDR3 has 19 residues.

The V gene is TRBV29-1, the J gene TRBJ2-1; 8 bases align to TRBD1. The J call may be mistaken, given a closer DNA end match to TRBJ2-7. The CDR3 loop spans 15 amino acids. Germline V gene sequence: CDR1 SQVTM, CDR2 ANQGSEA. The CDR3 sequence is CSVGVRDRGPNEQYF. CDR3 in DNA: TGCAGCGTTGGAGTTCGAGACAGGGGACCGAATGAGCAGTACTTC.

CDR3 bases: TGCGCCAGCAGCTTGGGTTTTTCGGGGTATACTACGGGGGAGCAGTACTTC. This codes for CASSLGFSGYTTGEQYF. This chain links TRBV5-1 with TRBJ2-7; tentative D call: TRBD2 (5 bases). The CDR3 runs 17 residues. Trimming took 0 bases from V and 7 from J, leaving 23 bases between them. The germline gives CDR1 SGHRS, CDR2 YFSETQ.

A note on this clonotype: A much larger clonotype is one base distant, so this may be a read error. The gene calls are TRBV5-1 and TRBJ1-3; the match to TRBD1 covers 7 bases. Germline V lookup: CDR1 SGHRS, CDR2 YFSETQ. CDR3 length: 15 residues. The CDR3 nucleotides are TGCGCCAGCAGCACCGCGGGACAGCCTGGAAACGCCATATATTTT. Translation: CASSTAGQPGNAIYF.